One and the same sample provided the 14 T cell receptor beta chains below, sequenced in a study of identical twins. From the 5' RACE reads, TCRdb called clonotypes with MiXCR, one entry per CDR3 protein. The profile shows 200,000 to 300,000 distinct CDR3 sequences, roughly 7% of them singletons. These data also featured in a second study, about yellow fever vaccine responses in identical twins.

Sequenced sample: memory (CD45RO+) T cells sorted from blood. These receptors were taken from a woman under 30 in good health.

This clonotype was counted a few times. The CDR3 nucleotides are TGTGCCAGCAGCTCAACGACAGGGATAGCTTTCTTT. This translates into CASSSTTGIAFF. The V and J genes are TRBV11-2 and TRBJ1-1, with 7 nucleotides matching TRBD1. Germline-derived CDR1 and CDR2 are SGHAT and FQNNGV. The CDR3 totals 12 residues. The V segment lost 4 bases and the J segment 10 bases; nucleotides outside the gene matches: 6.

The chain couples TRBV9 to TRBJ1-1; 7 positions match TRBD1. In germline, CDR1 is SGDLS, CDR2 YYNGEE. This CDR3 spans 15 amino acids. Losses at the gene ends were 3 bases for V and 8 bases for J; bases not matched to a gene: 13. CDR3 nucleotides: TGTGCCAGCAGCGCAACCGAGACAGGGCGTCAGGAAGCTTTCTTT. This translates into CASSATETGRQEAFF.

This rearrangement joins TRBV6-1 to TRBJ1-5; 10 bases map to TRBD1. The germline V gene has CDR1 MNHNS and CDR2 SASEGT. Trimming removed 5 bases from V and 5 bases from J; junction bases left unmatched: 12. This CDR3 region has 17 residues. The CDR3 spells CASSPLGQGIFHQPQHF. In DNA, the CDR3 is TGTGCCAGCAGTCCCCTGGGACAGGGGATCTTCCATCAGCCCCAGCATTTT.

This clonotype was picked up many times. The V and J genes are TRBV4-1 and TRBJ2-7; D uncertain. Trimming stripped 0 bases from V and 4 bases from J, with 16 bases between. The CDR3 spans 16 residues. The germline CDR1 and CDR2 sequences are MGHRA and YSYEKL. The DNA for the CDR3 is TGCGCCAGCAGCCAAGAATGGGGTTTTCTTGGTTACGAGCAGTACTTC. Protein: CASSQEWGFLGYEQYF.

This clonotype was detected many times. J is TRBJ1-5 and V is TRBV20-1, with 9 bases matching TRBD1. The trim removed 5 bases at V and 2 bases at J, leaving 4 bases unmatched. The CDR3 has 14 residues. CDR1 is DFQATT and CDR2 is SNEGSKA in the germline V gene (reference sequence). CDR3 in amino acids: CSAYRGPGNQPQHF. The CDR3 DNA reads TGCAGTGCTTACAGGGGGCCTGGCAATCAGCCCCAGCATTTT.

This clonotype was picked up a small number of times. The rearrangement uses TRBV28 and TRBJ2-5; D unresolved. Germline values: CDR1 MDHEN, CDR2 SYDVKM. The germline V and J ends were trimmed by 6 bases and 3 bases, with 17 bases remaining between them. This CDR3 region has 15 residues. The CDR3 region has the DNA TGTGCCAGCAGCCGGGCCATAAGAGATAAAGAGACCCAGTACTTC. Its translation: CASSRAIRDKETQYF.

This chain uses TRBV5-6 with TRBJ1-2, with a weak D call TRBD1 (5 bases). Trimming pared 7 bases from V and 6 bases from J, leaving 16 bases between. The CDR3 length is 13 residues. CDR1 and CDR2 (germline): SGHDT, YYEEEE. CDR3 protein: CASLLSWGDGYTF. The CDR3 DNA follows: TGTGCCAGCTTGCTTTCGTGGGGCGATGGCTACACCTTC.

This clonotype was observed many times. The rearrangement uses TRBV5-1 and TRBJ1-1; no firm D call. This CDR3 spans 17 amino acids. V was shortened by 1 base and J by 3 bases, with 19 bases between the two germline ends. Germline V gene lookup returns CDR1 SGHRS and CDR2 YFSETQ. CDR3 region: CASSLMGFTIRDTEAFF. DNA for the CDR3: TGCGCCAGCAGCTTGATGGGGTTTACCATTCGGGACACTGAAGCTTTCTTT.

This clonotype was picked up one time. One base away lies a much larger clone, so this may be a sequencing read error. The CDR3 bases are TGCAGCGTAGACAGGGGGAGCACCGGGGAGCTGTTTTTT. Translating gives CSVDRGSTGELFF. The chain is built from TRBV29-1 and TRBJ2-2, with TRBD1 matching 9 bases. The junction had 3 bases not matched to a gene; V was cut back by 6 bases and J by 4 bases. Germline CDR1 SQVTM, CDR2 ANQGSEA. This CDR3 is built from 13 residues.

This clonotype has a count of ten or more. This rearrangement joins TRBV12-3 or TRBV12-4 to TRBJ1-5; the D is unclear. With 8 bases removed from V and 0 bases from J, the gap between germline ends came to 11 bases. The CDR3 totals 14 residues. CDR3 loop: CASGLRFSNQPQHF. CDR3 sequence (DNA): TGTGCCAGCGGGTTAAGGTTTAGCAATCAGCCCCAGCATTTT.

This clonotype was picked up a small number of times. The J gene is TRBJ2-3, the V gene TRBV2, with 9 bases identical to TRBD2. V shed 3 bases and J 1 base; nucleotides not matched to a gene: 8. The length of the CDR3 is 17 residues. CDR1 is SNHLY and CDR2 is FYNNEI in the germline V gene. The CDR3 loop is CASSDPNSGSRTDTQYF. CDR3 DNA sequence: TGTGCCAGCAGTGATCCCAATAGCGGGAGTCGCACAGATACGCAGTATTTT.

This clonotype has ten or more counts. The V gene is TRBV24-1, the J gene TRBJ2-1, with D possibly TRBD1 on 5 matching bases. The CDR3 covers 14 residues. The ends were cut back, 3 bases at V and 8 bases at J, with 13 bases in the middle. The germline V gene encodes CDR1 KGHDR and CDR2 SFDVKD. The CDR3 here is CATSDRRAWDEQFF. CDR3 bases: TGTGCCACCAGTGATCGCAGGGCCTGGGATGAGCAGTTCTTC.

Ten or more counts support this clonotype. The J gene is TRBJ2-5, the V gene TRBV6-5; 11 bases map to TRBD1. Looked up from germline, CDR1 is MNHEY and CDR2 is SVGAGI. CDR3 size: 14 residues. J lost 3 bases, V lost 4 bases, and 1 base had no gene match. CDR3 in DNA: TGTGCCAGCAGTTTGGGACAGGGGGAAGAGACCCAGTACTTC. Encoded protein: CASSLGQGEETQYF.

The J gene is TRBJ2-1, the V gene TRBV20-1, with 9 bases aligning to TRBD2. This CDR3 is 14 amino acids long. After removal of 1 base from V and 9 bases from J, the junction contained 7 bases not matched to a gene. CDR1 and CDR2 (germline): DFQATT, SNEGSKA (reference sequence). This CDR3 is CSARGSGSVSEQFF. CDR3 sequence (DNA): TGCAGTGCTAGAGGTAGCGGGAGCGTTTCTGAGCAGTTCTTC.